The clone carrying this TCR beta chain was counted a few times. As yet, its antigen is unknown. This entry belongs to a study of T cells in Graves' hyperthyroidism and ophthalmopathy. About the study: Peripheral blood was collected at initial diagnosis, before any treatment. Study-wide points: Blood shared most expanded thyroid clonotypes above 0.001.

TCR beta CDR3 regions were amplified from RNA transcripts. The HTBI set primed first-round TCR CDR3 RT-PCR. TCRdb used MiXCR to reprocess the multiplex PCR reads, holding one entry per CDR3 protein. This sample yields hundreds of thousands of distinct CDR3 sequences, of which about 15% are seen a single time; almost 6% belongs to the top ten. What was sequenced was blood. This sequence originates from a woman aged 30 to 39 with Graves' hyperthyroidism that later progressed to Graves' ophthalmopathy.

The CDR3, as DNA: TGTGCCACCAGCAGAGGGCCGGGAGGGGACCAGCCCCAGCATTTT. Its protein product is CATSRGPGGDQPQHF. J is TRBJ1-5 and V is TRBV15; tentatively, D is TRBD1 (5 bases). CDR3 length: 15 amino acids. Trimming removed 1 base at V and 7 bases at J, with 14 bases between. Germline V gene sequence: CDR1 LNHNV, CDR2 YYDKDF (reference sequence).